These 26 T cell receptor beta chains share one sample of origin, sequenced in a study of blood T cell repertoires in COVID-19. Some clones are missing from TCRdb's copy, which holds only in-frame ones; the method was immunoSEQ multiplex PCR. This repertoire shows about 100,000 clones, approximately 85% found once; its top ten account for around 2%. The sequencing sample was made of peripheral blood. The source of these receptors is a human donor in a cohort sampled during active COVID-19.

The chain couples TRBV30 to TRBJ2-1, with D unresolved. V was pared by 0 bases and J by 2 bases, with 14 bases between. The CDR3 sequence is 16 residues long. Germline loops: CDR1 GTSNPN, CDR2 SVGIG (reference sequence). CDR3 coding DNA: TGTGCCTGGAGTGTACGGCCGCACTACGCCTACAATGAGCAGTTCTTC. It codes for CAWSVRPHYAYNEQFF.

With respect to this clone: A much larger clone differs by one base, so this may be a read error. The chain employs TRBV27 and TRBJ2-3; D uncertain. V was clipped by 4 bases and J by 0 bases, with 8 bases between them. From germline, CDR1 is MNHEY and CDR2 SMNVEV (reference sequence). The CDR3 totals 14 residues. This chain's CDR3 is CASSSERSTDTQYF. The CDR3 DNA follows: TGTGCCAGCAGTTCTGAGCGAAGCACAGATACGCAGTATTTT.

This clone was seen a handful of times. V usage is TRBV7-3 and J usage is TRBJ2-2; TRBD2 matches 8 bases. Germline CDR1 is SGHTA and CDR2 is FQGTGA. The V gene end was trimmed by 5 bases and the J gene end by 1 base; junction bases not matched to a gene: 9. The CDR3 is 17 amino acids. CDR3 coding DNA: TGTGCCAGCAGCGACGGCCTAGCGGGCGAGAACACCGGGGAGCTGTTTTTT. Encoded protein: CASSDGLAGENTGELFF.

The rearrangement uses TRBV27 and TRBJ1-2; D is perhaps TRBD1 (5 bases). The germline V gene has CDR1 MNHEY and CDR2 SMNVEV (reference sequence). Between the trimmed V and J ends, which lost 1 base and 8 bases, there was a span of 11 bases. The CDR3 contains 13 residues. Written as DNA, the CDR3 is TGTGCCAGCAGTTTATGGGGAGGGGAAGGCTACACCTTC. This sequence encodes CASSLWGGEGYTF.

V usage is TRBV19 and J usage is TRBJ1-5; D is undetermined. V lost 7 bases and J lost 6, with 13 bases in between. CDR1 and CDR2 (germline): LNHDA, SQIVND (reference sequence). The CDR3 has 13 amino acids. CDR3 loop: CASTQYDGQPQHF. In DNA form, the CDR3 reads TGTGCCAGTACACAGTACGACGGTCAGCCCCAGCATTTT.

The chain uses TRBV2 and TRBJ2-7; no definite D call. The CDR3 has 13 amino acids. Germline V gene lookup returns CDR1 SNHLY and CDR2 FYNNEI. V was clipped by 0 bases and J by 7 bases, with 10 bases between them. The DNA for the CDR3 is TGTGCCAGCAGTGAAGCGAGATTCTGGGAGCAGTACTTC. Protein: CASSEARFWEQYF.

This clone has only one observation. The chain recombines TRBV27 with TRBJ2-7; 7 bases map to TRBD1. Per germline, CDR1 MNHEY and CDR2 SMNVEV (reference sequence). Trimming took 7 bases from V and 2 from J; bases not matched to a gene: 5. CDR3 length equals 13 residues. The CDR3 here is CASTRQGTYEQYF. The DNA of the CDR3 is TGTGCCAGCACCCGACAGGGAACCTACGAGCAGTACTTC.

This chain's CDR3 is CASSLSAATGDNEKLFF. In DNA, the CDR3 is TGTGCCAGCAGTTTATCTGCCGCAACAGGGGATAACGAAAAACTGTTTTTT. The chain carries TRBV28 and TRBJ1-4, with 7 positions matching TRBD1. The CDR3 totals 17 residues. Germline trimming cut 1 base from V and 8 bases from J; bases unmatched to any gene: 13. CDR1 MDHEN and CDR2 SYDVKM come from the germline V gene.

The chain has TRBV5-1 and TRBJ1-2; 8 positions agree with TRBD1. Trimming took 4 bases from V and 0 from J; bases not matched to a gene: 20. Germline V gene sequence: CDR1 SGHRS, CDR2 YFSETQ. The CDR3 is made up of 20 amino acids. CDR3 DNA sequence: TGCGCCAGCAGCCCAGGACAGGGTAGGCCTACGCGCGATACTAACTATGGCTACACCTTC. Translation: CASSPGQGRPTRDTNYGYTF.

This clone was counted a few times. The chain combines TRBV9 with TRBJ2-7, with TRBD1 as a possible D gene (6 bases). This CDR3 has 14 amino acids. With 5 bases removed from V and 2 bases from J, the gap between germline ends came to 14 bases. The germline gives CDR1 SGDLS, CDR2 YYNGEE. The CDR3 bases are TGTGCCAGCAGTGGGCCGGACAGTCCCTACGAGCAGTACTTC. It yields the protein CASSGPDSPYEQYF.

In its sample, this clone was seen a few times. Other nucleotide sequences from this sample produce the same CDR3. V usage is TRBV7-8 and J usage is TRBJ2-2, with a possible D match to TRBD2 (6 bases). The germline V gene has CDR1 SGHVS and CDR2 FQNEAQ. The CDR3 has 15 amino acids. The germline V and J ends were trimmed by 4 bases and 2 bases, with 11 bases remaining between them. The CDR3 protein is CASSSGLLNTGELFF. In nucleotides, the CDR3 is TGTGCCAGCAGCTCGGGACTTTTAAACACCGGGGAGCTGTTTTTT.

The chain couples TRBV7-9 to TRBJ1-1; 9 nucleotides match TRBD1. J lost 0 bases, V lost 6 bases, and 14 bases had no gene match. From germline, CDR1 is SEHNR and CDR2 FQNEAQ (reference sequence). The CDR3 length is 18 residues. CDR3: CASSPPAGTGKLNTEAFF. CDR3 bases: TGTGCCAGCAGTCCTCCCGCCGGGACAGGGAAACTGAACACTGAAGCTTTCTTT.

The chain combines TRBV7-9 with TRBJ1-6; 7 nucleotides agree with TRBD1. Unmatched junction bases numbered 7, after V lost 2 bases and J lost 9 bases. CDR1 and CDR2 from the germline V gene are SEHNR and FQNEAQ (reference sequence). The CDR3 consists of 15 residues. The CDR3: CASSLSDRAGSPLHF. The CDR3 DNA is TGTGCCAGCAGCTTAAGTGACAGGGCGGGTTCACCCCTCCACTTT.

V is TRBV5-1 and J is TRBJ2-4; D perhaps matches TRBD1 (5 bases). This CDR3 has 15 residues. The germline CDR1 and CDR2 sequences are SGHRS and YFSETQ. With 0 bases removed from V and 8 bases from J, the gap between germline ends came to 15 bases. Here the CDR3 reads CASSLAAQGRDIQYF. CDR3 nucleotide sequence: TGCGCCAGCAGCTTGGCCGCCCAGGGAAGGGACATTCAGTACTTC. Looking up the rest from reference TRBV5-1 and TRBJ2-4 gives the full variable domain: KAGVTQTPRYLIKTRGQQVTLSCSPISGHRSVSWYQQTPGQGLQFLFEYFSETQRNKGNFPGRFSGRQFSNSRSEMNVSTLELGDSALYLCASSLAAQGRDIQYFGAGTRLSVL.

V usage is TRBV4-1 and J usage is TRBJ1-6; maybe TRBD1 (6 bases). The V end lost 0 bases, the J end lost 8 bases, and 14 bases lay between the germline ends. From germline, CDR1 is MGHRA and CDR2 YSYEKL. CDR3 length: 16 amino acids. CDR3 nucleotides: TGCGCCAGCAGCCAAGATCCCCGCAGGGGTTATTCACCCCTCCACTTT. This sequence encodes CASSQDPRRGYSPLHF.

This clone was observed a single time. The chain links TRBV11-2 to TRBJ1-2, with 9 bases aligning to TRBD1. The length of the CDR3 is 14 residues. Germline CDR1 is SGHAT and CDR2 is FQNNGV. Germline trimming cut 6 bases from V and 4 bases from J; bases unmatched to any gene: 6. The CDR3 DNA reads TGTGCCAGCAGGTTTGGGACAGGGAGCTATGGCTACACCTTC. This sequence encodes CASRFGTGSYGYTF.

The chain has TRBV19 and TRBJ2-5; 9 bases map to TRBD1. This CDR3 has 15 amino acids. Per the germline V gene, CDR1 is LNHDA and CDR2 is SQIVND (reference sequence). V lost 5 bases, J lost 1 base, and 5 bases stayed unmatched. The CDR3 nucleotides read TGTGCCAGTAGTGCTGGACAGGGGATCCAAGAGACCCAGTACTTC. Protein sequence: CASSAGQGIQETQYF.

The chain has TRBV5-1 and TRBJ1-6; tentative D call: TRBD1 (6 bases). The length of the CDR3 is 15 residues. V was shortened by 4 bases and J by 4 bases, with 12 bases between the two germline ends. Germline V gene sequence: CDR1 SGHRS, CDR2 YFSETQ. The CDR3 DNA follows: TGCGCCAGCAGCCCAGGGACATCTTATAATTCACCCCTCCACTTT. Translated: CASSPGTSYNSPLHF.

The chain uses TRBV11-1 and TRBJ1-1; a possible D gene is TRBD1 (6 bases). Trimming pared 3 bases from V and 1 base from J, leaving 12 bases between. From germline, CDR1 is SGHAT and CDR2 FQDESV (reference sequence). The CDR3 extends over 15 amino acids. The CDR3 DNA reads as TGTGCCAGCAGCTTGTTCCCGGACAGGAACACTGAAGCTTTCTTT. Translating it yields CASSLFPDRNTEAFF.

The count of this clone is one. This chain uses TRBV9 with TRBJ1-1, with D unclear. V shed 2 bases and J shed 1 base, with 6 bases lying between them. This CDR3 comprises 13 residues. The V gene's germline CDR1 is SGDLS and CDR2 YYNGEE. The CDR3 region is CASSVGKNTEAFF. The DNA for the CDR3 is TGTGCCAGCAGCGTGGGCAAGAACACTGAAGCTTTCTTT.

J is TRBJ2-1 and V is TRBV12-3 or TRBV12-4; 7 bases match TRBD2. Unmatched junction bases numbered 6, after V lost 8 bases and J lost 8 bases. The CDR3 is 12 amino acids. The CDR3 nucleotides are TGTGCCAGCCCTACAAGCGGGGATGAGCAGTTCTTC. It codes for CASPTSGDEQFF.

J is TRBJ2-5 and V is TRBV27; tentatively, D is TRBD1 (6 bases). The CDR3 runs to 15 residues. Trimming cost V 0 bases and J 5 bases, with 13 bases left between them. Germline V gives CDR1 MNHEY, CDR2 SMNVEV (reference sequence). CDR3 DNA sequence: TGTGCCAGCAGTTTATCAGGACAGTTTATCGAGACCCAGTACTTC. Encoded protein: CASSLSGQFIETQYF.

The chain uses TRBV6-5 and TRBJ1-5, with 7 positions matching TRBD1. V shed 6 bases, J shed 7 bases, and the junction held 12 bases outside the gene matches. Germline V CDR1 and CDR2: MNHEY, SVGAGI. The CDR3 length is 15 residues. The DNA of the CDR3 is TGTGCCAGCAGCCCCGGGCACAGGGGAAACCAGCCCCAGCATTTT. Translated: CASSPGHRGNQPQHF.

The chain employs TRBV30 and TRBJ2-7; 9 nucleotides align to TRBD1. V shed 6 bases, J shed 4 bases, and the junction held 7 bases outside the gene matches. The CDR3 runs to 13 residues. CDR1 and CDR2 from the germline V gene are GTSNPN and SVGIG (reference sequence). CDR3 nucleotide sequence: TGTGCCTGTCCGGGACAGGGAACATACGAGCAGTACTTC. The encoded protein is CACPGQGTYEQYF.

This chain links TRBV5-1 with TRBJ2-1; D unresolved. V lost 3 bases, J lost 10 bases, and 14 bases lay in between. Germline-derived CDR1 and CDR2 are SGHRS and YFSETQ. The CDR3 is made up of 13 amino acids. The CDR3 reads CASSSPTREEQFF. CDR3 sequence (DNA): TGCGCCAGCAGCTCACCTACTCGAGAAGAGCAGTTCTTC.

V gene TRBV7-9 combines with J gene TRBJ1-1; a weak D match, TRBD1 (5 bases). CDR1 SEHNR and CDR2 FQNEAQ come from the germline V gene (reference sequence). This CDR3 is 14 amino acids long. Deletions cut 1 base from V and 3 bases from J, with 9 bases between. This CDR3 is CASSLEAGDTEAFF. CDR3 nucleotides: TGTGCCAGCAGCTTAGAGGCGGGGGACACTGAAGCTTTCTTT.